This TCR beta chain was captured in a study of blood T cell repertoires in COVID-19 (dated by TCRdb to 2018 to 2020). Study-wide context: Samples covering the acute and convalescent phases of COVID-19 were provided by collaborators in the United States, Italy and Spain. Where available, HLA class I and class II types were obtained from metadata supplied by the sample provider rather than from assay-based typing. The repertoires were released in a freely available public database meant as a resource for research on the immune response to SARS-CoV-2. The dataset comprised deeply sampled blood TCRbeta repertoires from subjects exposed to, actively infected with, or recovered from COVID-19. The sample metadata nearly always contained a de-identified subject ID, COVID-19 status, age in years and sex. The samples were drawn from two sources: the first 160 participants of the ongoing ImmuneRACE study, and fewer than 1,500 subjects contributed by 6 global collaborators. The prospective study material was composed of cDNA or gDNA derived from T cells, B-cell-depleted T cells, or PBMCs. What the work shows at the level of the full study, not this receptor alone: How much clinical and demographic metadata was included differed by source and by participant, and the metadata was provided uncurated.

Whole blood was collected in K2EDTA tubes by collaborating institutions according to the institutions' own protocols. Collaborator samples were shipped for TCRbeta analysis as frozen whole blood, isolated PBMCs, or DNA extracted from either sample type. In regard to this clone: Its cognate antigen has yet to be identified. The junction does not match germline at one end; this may be a read error.

The CDR3, cysteine through phenylalanine, is 13 amino acids long. Left in the record is the CDR3 DNA by itself, 39 bases read in frame from the first base. Taken from the germline V gene, the CDR1 and CDR2 loops are SNHLY and FYNNEI. TCRbeta CDR3 regions were amplified from genomic DNA by means of the immunoSEQ Assay, a bias-controlled multiplex PCR. As for the authors' bioinformatics: The number of nucleated cells in each sample was estimated by amplification of reference gene primers within the assay. Sequence reads were collapsed and filtered to measure the absolute abundance of every unique TCRbeta CDR3 rearrangement. For each sample, productive Simpson clonality was calculated as the square root of Simpson's diversity index over productive rearrangements. TCRdb re-hosts the immuneACCESS table, in-frame sequences only. Its copies lack some clones; in the studies checked, an unresolved V gene accounts for under half of them, and the cause for the rest is not known. D and trimming come from the DNA, and the V and J calls and clone size come from that table. This sample lists approximately 260,000 clones; just under 85% were detected once. The top ten clonotypes cover roughly 9.6% of the sample.

This clonotype was obtained from a woman older than 75 with acute or convalescent COVID-19. The chain is made from TRBV2 and TRBJ1-1, with the identity of the D gene unclear. Sequenced: peripheral blood. The nucleotide sequence is TGTGCCAGCAGTGAAGCTTTTCGGGGAGAGGGAATCTTT. Its amino acids are CASSEAFRGEGIF.